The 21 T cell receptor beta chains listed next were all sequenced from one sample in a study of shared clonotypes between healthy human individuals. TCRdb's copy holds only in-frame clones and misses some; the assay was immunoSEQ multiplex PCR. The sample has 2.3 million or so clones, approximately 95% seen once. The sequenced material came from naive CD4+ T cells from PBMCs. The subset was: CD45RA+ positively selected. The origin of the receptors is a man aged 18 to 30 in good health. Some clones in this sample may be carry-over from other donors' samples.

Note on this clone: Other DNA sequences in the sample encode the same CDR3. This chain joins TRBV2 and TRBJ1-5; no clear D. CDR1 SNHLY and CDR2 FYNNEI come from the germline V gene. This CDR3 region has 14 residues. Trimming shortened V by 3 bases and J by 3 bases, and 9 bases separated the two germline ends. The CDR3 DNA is TGTGCCAGCAGTGACCAAGGGTCCAATCAGCCCCAGCATTTT. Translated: CASSDQGSNQPQHF.

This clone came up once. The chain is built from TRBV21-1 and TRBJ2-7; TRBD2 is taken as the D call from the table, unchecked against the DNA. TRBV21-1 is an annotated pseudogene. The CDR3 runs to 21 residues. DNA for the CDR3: TGTGCCAGCAGCAAACTCAGGCCTCTGACTAGCGGGAGTGCCAGCTCCTACGAGCAGTACTTC. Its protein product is CASSKLRPLTSGSASSYEQYF.

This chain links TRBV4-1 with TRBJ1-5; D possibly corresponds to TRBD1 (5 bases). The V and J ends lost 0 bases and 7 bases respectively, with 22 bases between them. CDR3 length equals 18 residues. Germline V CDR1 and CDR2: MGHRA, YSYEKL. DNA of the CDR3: TGCGCCAGCAGCCAAGAAGGGTTCGTCGGGCAGGGAGAACAGCCCCAGCATTTT. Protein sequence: CASSQEGFVGQGEQPQHF.

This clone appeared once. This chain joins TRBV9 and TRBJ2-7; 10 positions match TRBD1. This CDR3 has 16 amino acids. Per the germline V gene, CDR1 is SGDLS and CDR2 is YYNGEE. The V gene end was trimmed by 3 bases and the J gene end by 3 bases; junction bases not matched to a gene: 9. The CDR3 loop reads CASSEPGTGADYEQYF. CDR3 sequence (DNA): TGTGCCAGCAGCGAACCCGGGACAGGGGCAGACTACGAGCAGTACTTC.

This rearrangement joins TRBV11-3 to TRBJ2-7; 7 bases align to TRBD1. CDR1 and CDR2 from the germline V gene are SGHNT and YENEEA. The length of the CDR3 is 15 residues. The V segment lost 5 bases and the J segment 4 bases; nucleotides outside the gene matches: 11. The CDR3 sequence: CASSNGQGDMYEQYF. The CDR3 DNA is TGTGCCAGCAGCAACGGGCAGGGGGACATGTACGAGCAGTACTTC.

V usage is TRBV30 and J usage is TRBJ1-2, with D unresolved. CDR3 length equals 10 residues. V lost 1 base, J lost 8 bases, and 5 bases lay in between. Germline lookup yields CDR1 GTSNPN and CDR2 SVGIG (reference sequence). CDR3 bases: TGTGCCTGGAGTGAAGGGGGCTACACCTTC. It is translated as CAWSEGGYTF.

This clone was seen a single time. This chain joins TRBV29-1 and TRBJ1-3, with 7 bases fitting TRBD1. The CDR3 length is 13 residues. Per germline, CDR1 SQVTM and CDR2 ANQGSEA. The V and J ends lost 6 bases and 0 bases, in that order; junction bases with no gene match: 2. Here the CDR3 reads CSVRQGSGNTIYF. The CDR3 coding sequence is TGCAGCGTCCGACAGGGCTCTGGAAACACCATATATTTT.

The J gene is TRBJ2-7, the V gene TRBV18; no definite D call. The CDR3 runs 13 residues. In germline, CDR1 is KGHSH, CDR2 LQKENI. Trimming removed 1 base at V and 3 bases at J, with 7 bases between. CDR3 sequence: CASSPLDHYEQYF. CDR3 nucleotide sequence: TGTGCCAGCTCACCACTGGACCACTACGAGCAGTACTTC.

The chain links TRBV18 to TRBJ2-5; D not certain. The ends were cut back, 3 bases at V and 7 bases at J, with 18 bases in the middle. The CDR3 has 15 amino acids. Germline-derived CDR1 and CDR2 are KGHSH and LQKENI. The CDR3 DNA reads TGTGCCAGCTCACCGAGCGACGAGACCCTGGGGACCCAGTACTTC. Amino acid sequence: CASSPSDETLGTQYF.

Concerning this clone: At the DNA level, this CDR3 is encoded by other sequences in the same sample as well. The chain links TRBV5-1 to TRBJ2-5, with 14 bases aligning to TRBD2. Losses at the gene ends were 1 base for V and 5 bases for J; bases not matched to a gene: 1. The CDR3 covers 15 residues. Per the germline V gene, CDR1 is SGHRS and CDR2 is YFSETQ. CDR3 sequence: CASSLRTSGRETQYF. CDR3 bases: TGCGCCAGCAGCTTGCGGACTAGCGGGAGGGAGACCCAGTACTTC.

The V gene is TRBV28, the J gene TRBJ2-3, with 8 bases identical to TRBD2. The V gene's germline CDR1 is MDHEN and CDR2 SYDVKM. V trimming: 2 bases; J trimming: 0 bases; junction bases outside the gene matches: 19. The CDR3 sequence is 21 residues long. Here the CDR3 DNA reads TGTGCCAGCAGTTTAACAGGTCCGGCAGGCTCCGGGGGGGTTAGCACAGATACGCAGTATTTT. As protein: CASSLTGPAGSGGVSTDTQYF.

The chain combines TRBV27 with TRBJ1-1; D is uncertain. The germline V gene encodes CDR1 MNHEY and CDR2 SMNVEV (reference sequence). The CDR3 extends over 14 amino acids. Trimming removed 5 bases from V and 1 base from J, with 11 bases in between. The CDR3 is CASSPTVRNTEAFF. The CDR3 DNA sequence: TGTGCCAGCAGTCCAACAGTTAGGAACACTGAAGCTTTCTTT.

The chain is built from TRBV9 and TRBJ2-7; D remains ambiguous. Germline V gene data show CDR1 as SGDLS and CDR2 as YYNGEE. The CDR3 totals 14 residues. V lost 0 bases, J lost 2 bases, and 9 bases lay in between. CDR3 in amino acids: CASSVAGFPYEQYF. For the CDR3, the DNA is TGTGCCAGCAGCGTAGCTGGTTTTCCCTACGAGCAGTACTTC.

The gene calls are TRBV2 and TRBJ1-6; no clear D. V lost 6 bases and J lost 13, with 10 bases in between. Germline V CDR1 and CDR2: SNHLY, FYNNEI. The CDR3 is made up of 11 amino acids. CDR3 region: CASREERPLHF. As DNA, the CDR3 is TGTGCCAGCAGGGAGGAGAGGCCCCTCCACTTT.

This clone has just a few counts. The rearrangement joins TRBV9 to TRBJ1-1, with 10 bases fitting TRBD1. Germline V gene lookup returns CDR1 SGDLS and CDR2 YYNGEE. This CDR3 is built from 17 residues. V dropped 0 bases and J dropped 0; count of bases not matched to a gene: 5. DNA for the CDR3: TGTGCCAGCAGCGTAGGACAGGGGGCTTTCGTGAACACTGAAGCTTTCTTT. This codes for CASSVGQGAFVNTEAFF.

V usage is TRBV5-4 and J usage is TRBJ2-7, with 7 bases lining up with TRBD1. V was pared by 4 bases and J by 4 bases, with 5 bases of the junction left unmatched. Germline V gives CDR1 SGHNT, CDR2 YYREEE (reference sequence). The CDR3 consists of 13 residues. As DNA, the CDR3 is TGTGCCAGCAGCCCGGACAGGATGTACGAGCAGTACTTC. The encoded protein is CASSPDRMYEQYF.

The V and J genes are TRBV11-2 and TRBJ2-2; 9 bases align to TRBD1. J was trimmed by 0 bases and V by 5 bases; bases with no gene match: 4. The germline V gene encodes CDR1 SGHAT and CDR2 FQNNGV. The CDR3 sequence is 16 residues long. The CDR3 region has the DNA TGTGCCAGCAGCCGACAGGGGGTATCGAACACCGGGGAGCTGTTTTTT. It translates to CASSRQGVSNTGELFF.

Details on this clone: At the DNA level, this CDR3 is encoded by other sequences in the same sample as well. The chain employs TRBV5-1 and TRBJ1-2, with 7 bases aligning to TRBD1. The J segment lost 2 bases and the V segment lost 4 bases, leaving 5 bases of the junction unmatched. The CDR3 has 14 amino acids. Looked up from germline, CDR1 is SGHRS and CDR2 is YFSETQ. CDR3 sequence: CASSPGTVNYGYTF. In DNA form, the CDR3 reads TGCGCCAGCAGCCCCGGGACAGTAAACTATGGCTACACCTTC.

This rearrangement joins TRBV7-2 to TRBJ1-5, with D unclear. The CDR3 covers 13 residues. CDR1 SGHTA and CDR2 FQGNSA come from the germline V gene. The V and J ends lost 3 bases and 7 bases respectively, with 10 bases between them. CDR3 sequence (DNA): TGTGCCAGCAGCTTCGACTTATCCCAGCCCCAGCATTTT. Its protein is CASSFDLSQPQHF.

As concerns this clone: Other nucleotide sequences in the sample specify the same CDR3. The CDR3 here is CASSLLGEQYF. For the CDR3, the DNA is TGTGCCAGCAGTTTATTAGGGGAGCAGTACTTC. V gene TRBV27 combines with J gene TRBJ2-7; no clear D gene. Trimming cost V 1 base and J 7 bases, with 5 bases left between them. The CDR3 contains 11 residues. Germline V gene sequence: CDR1 MNHEY, CDR2 SMNVEV (reference sequence).

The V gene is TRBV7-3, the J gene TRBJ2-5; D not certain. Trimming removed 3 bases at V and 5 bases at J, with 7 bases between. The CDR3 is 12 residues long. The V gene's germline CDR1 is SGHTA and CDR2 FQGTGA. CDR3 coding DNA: TGTGCCAGCAGCTTCTCGCGGGAGACCCAGTACTTC. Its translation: CASSFSRETQYF.